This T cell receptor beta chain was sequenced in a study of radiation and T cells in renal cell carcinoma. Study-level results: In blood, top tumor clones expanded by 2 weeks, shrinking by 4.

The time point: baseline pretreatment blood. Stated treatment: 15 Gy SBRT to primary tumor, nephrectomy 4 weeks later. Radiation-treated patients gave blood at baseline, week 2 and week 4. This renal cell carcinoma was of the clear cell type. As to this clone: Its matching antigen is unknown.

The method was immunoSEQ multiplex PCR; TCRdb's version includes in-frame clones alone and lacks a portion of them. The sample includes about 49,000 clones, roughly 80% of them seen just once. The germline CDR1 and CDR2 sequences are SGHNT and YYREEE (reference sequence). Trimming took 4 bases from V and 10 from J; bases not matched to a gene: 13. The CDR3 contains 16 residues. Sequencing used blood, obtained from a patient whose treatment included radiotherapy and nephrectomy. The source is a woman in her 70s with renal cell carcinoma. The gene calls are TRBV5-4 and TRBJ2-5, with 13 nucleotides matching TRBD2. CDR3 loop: CASSTGTSGVPGDQYF. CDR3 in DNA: TGTGCCAGCAGCACCGGGACTAGCGGGGTCCCGGGGGACCAGTACTTC. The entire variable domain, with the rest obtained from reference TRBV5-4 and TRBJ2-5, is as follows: ETGVTQSPTHLIKTRGQQVTLRCSSQSGHNTVSWYQQALGQGPQFIFQYYREEENGRGNFPPRFSGLQFPNYSSELNVNALELDDSALYLCASSTGTSGVPGDQYFGPGTRLLVL.